The 12 T cell receptor beta chains given below trace back to one sample, sequenced in a study of cytomegalovirus exposure and HLA in healthy donors. 60 Vbeta and 13 Jbeta primers were used in PCR. The data were produced by immunoSEQ multiplex PCR, yet TCRdb's version contains in-frame clones alone and is incomplete. The sample has 120,000 or so clones, roughly 80% seen once. The specimen was PBMCs. These receptors originate from a man aged 50 to 59 in good health and CMV-seronegative.

The chain recombines TRBV14 with TRBJ1-4; TRBD1 matches at 7 bases. Germline lookup yields CDR1 SGHDN and CDR2 FVKESK. This CDR3 is built from 12 residues. V shed 4 bases and J 13 bases; nucleotides not matched to a gene: 6. CDR3 sequence: CASSPGQRRLFF. Here the CDR3 DNA reads TGTGCCAGCAGCCCGGGACAGAGAAGACTGTTTTTT.

V and J are TRBV28 and TRBJ2-7; D might be TRBD2 (5 bases). Germline values: CDR1 MDHEN, CDR2 SYDVKM. This CDR3 is 13 amino acids long. Trimming cost V 5 bases and J 6 bases, with 14 bases left between them. CDR3 loop: CASSPLGLGEQYF. DNA of the CDR3: TGTGCCAGCAGTCCCCTCGGACTTGGCGAGCAGTACTTC.

The chain employs TRBV28 and TRBJ1-1, with TRBD1 matching over 7 bases. The CDR3 length is 16 residues. V shed 8 bases and J 4 bases; nucleotides not matched to a gene: 16. Germline V gene data show CDR1 as MDHEN and CDR2 as SYDVKM. CDR3 residues: CASGIETRGRGTEAFF. CDR3 bases: TGTGCCAGCGGCATAGAAACTAGGGGGCGCGGCACTGAAGCTTTCTTT.

V usage is TRBV7-3 and J usage is TRBJ1-2; D not certain. The V gene's germline CDR1 is SGHTA and CDR2 FQGTGA. This CDR3 has 12 amino acids. The V gene lost 5 bases and the J gene lost 8 bases, with 12 bases spanning the gap. CDR3 sequence: CASSQTSRGYTF. The CDR3 coding sequence is TGTGCCAGCAGCCAGACGTCTAGAGGCTACACCTTC.

V gene TRBV5-1 combines with J gene TRBJ2-5; 8 bases fit TRBD2. The assigned J gene may be wrong: the sequence end matches TRBJ2-7 better. In germline, CDR1 is SGHRS, CDR2 YFSETQ. The CDR3 length is 16 residues. CDR3 bases: TGCGCCAGCAGCCCCGTAGCGGGGCCGAGCTCCTACGAGCAGTACTTC. It is translated as CASSPVAGPSSYEQYF.

The genes are TRBV11-2 and TRBJ2-1; 11 positions match TRBD2. In germline, CDR1 is SGHAT, CDR2 FQNNGV. The junction had 7 bases not matched to a gene; V was cut back by 4 bases and J by 5 bases. The CDR3 is 16 residues long. CDR3: CASSSQGGLADNEQFF. The CDR3 DNA sequence: TGTGCCAGCAGCTCACAGGGGGGACTAGCGGACAATGAGCAGTTCTTC.

J is TRBJ1-5 and V is TRBV11-2; perhaps TRBD1 as D (6 bases). V dropped 5 bases and J dropped 6 bases, with 23 bases sitting between them. Germline V CDR1 and CDR2: SGHAT, FQNNGV. CDR3 length: 17 amino acids. The CDR3 sequence is CASSHGLRFRGGQPQHF. CDR3 nucleotides: TGTGCCAGCAGCCATGGCCTCCGGTTCAGGGGCGGTCAGCCCCAGCATTTT.

This clone was picked up one time. The sample carries other DNA sequences with the same CDR3. V gene TRBV9 combines with J gene TRBJ2-6; D might be TRBD1 (5 bases). In germline, CDR1 is SGDLS, CDR2 YYNGEE. The CDR3 runs to 15 residues. V lost 1 base and J lost 1, with 6 bases in between. CDR3 sequence reads: CASSVQGSGANVLTF. In DNA form, the CDR3 reads TGTGCCAGCAGCGTACAGGGTTCTGGGGCCAACGTCCTGACTTTC.

V usage is TRBV28 and J usage is TRBJ1-2, with 8 bases lining up with TRBD1. The CDR3 spans 14 residues. Looked up from germline, CDR1 is MDHEN and CDR2 is SYDVKM. Germline trimming cut 5 bases from V and 7 bases from J; bases unmatched to any gene: 9. The CDR3 region has the DNA TGTGCCAGCAGTCCCTGGACAGGGAGACCTGGCTACACCTTC. This encodes CASSPWTGRPGYTF.

This chain connects TRBV10-3 to TRBJ2-3, with TRBD1 identical over 9 bases. CDR3 length: 14 amino acids. CDR1 is ENHRY, CDR2 SYGVKD, per germline. V dropped 9 bases and J dropped 4; count of bases not matched to a gene: 8. The CDR3 loop is CAIGGGQGSDTQYF. The CDR3 DNA sequence: TGTGCCATTGGGGGGGGACAGGGTTCAGATACGCAGTATTTT.

The chain is built from TRBV7-8 and TRBJ2-5; D possibly corresponds to TRBD2 (6 bases). Germline CDR1 reads SGHVS; CDR2 reads FQNEAQ. CDR3 length equals 13 residues. V lost 2 bases and J lost 2, with 6 bases in between. The CDR3 sequence is CASSLSGQETQYF. CDR3 in DNA: TGTGCCAGCAGCTTAAGCGGGCAAGAGACCCAGTACTTC.

The chain uses TRBV18 and TRBJ2-3; 13 bases agree with TRBD2. The V segment lost 3 bases and the J segment 4 bases; nucleotides outside the gene matches: 4. The germline gives CDR1 KGHSH, CDR2 LQKENI. The CDR3 loop spans 16 amino acids. The CDR3 here is CASSPWTSGGPDTQYF. CDR3 coding DNA: TGTGCCAGCTCACCTTGGACTAGCGGGGGCCCAGATACGCAGTATTTT. Combining the CDR3 with reference TRBV18 and TRBJ2-3 gives the whole variable domain NAGVMQNPRHLVRRRGQEARLRCSPMKGHSHVYWYRQLPEEGLKFMVYLQKENIIDESGMPKERFSAEFPKEGPSILRIQQVVRGDSAAYFCASSPWTSGGPDTQYFGPGTRLTVL.